This record looks at one TCR beta chain sequence and its context. Sequencing was performed with immunoSEQ multiplex PCR; in TCRdb, only in-frame clones are kept and a portion is missing. The table lists 150,000 to 200,000 clones, 88% of them singletons, with roughly 9% in the top ten. Participants were aged about 18 to 100 years from 24 US areas. Participants had their cohort set by participant-reported clinical history. This specimen comes from a study of blood T cell repertoires in COVID-19. Germline values: CDR1 DFQATT, CDR2 SNEGSKA (reference sequence). The V and J ends lost 3 bases and 9 bases respectively, with 9 bases between them. CDR3 length: 11 residues.

The sample taken for sequencing was PBMCs or T cells enriched from blood (not recorded which). The TCR originated in a woman aged 18-29 years who had recovered from COVID-19. The J gene is TRBJ2-1, the V gene TRBV20-1, with D uncertain. CDR3 DNA sequence: TGCAGTGCTAGCCTCGCGCTTGAGCAGTTCTTC. Translated: CSASLALEQFF.